This T cell receptor (beta chain) was sequenced for a study of CD8+ T cells in alopecia areata. Study as a whole: Treatment of the treated patients consisted of oral tofacitinib, 5 to 10 mg twice daily. The percentage of affected scalp area served as the score of severity for treated patients.

Sequencing templates came from extracted RNA that was reverse transcribed into cDNA. Only in-frame clones appear in the TCRdb table, and some are missing; sequencing was by immunoSEQ multiplex PCR. Here the sample spans around 140,000 clones, about 88% being singletons. Note on this clone: Antigen specificity is unknown.

The CDR3 runs to 14 residues. The V gene's germline CDR1 is GTSNPN and CDR2 SVGIG (reference sequence). Between the trimmed V and J ends, which lost 2 bases and 9 bases, there was a span of 17 bases. Stated treatment: oral pan-JAK inhibitor, 5-10 mg twice daily. Cell sorting was applied to PBMCs, and CD4+ and CD8+ T cells were collected. Regarding the study as a whole: Among the top 100, expanded CD8+ clones, as well as scalp clonality, were significantly decreased by tofacitinib.

The starting material was CD8+ T cells sorted from blood, obtained at week 4, from a patient treated with tofacitinib. The sequence was obtained from a human donor with alopecia areata. The chain has TRBV30 and TRBJ2-1; the D is unclear. The CDR3 DNA sequence: TGTGCCTGGAGTACGGCTGAGTTATCCGCTGAGCAGTTCTTC. Translation gives CAWSTAELSAEQFF.